The rows below give T cell receptor beta chains drawn from one sample of a study of T cell responses to AZD1222 COVID-19 vaccine. Profiling relied on immunoSEQ multiplex PCR, and the TCRdb table lists in-frame clones only, not all of them. Here the sample spans 95,000 to 110,000 clones, approximately 88% being singletons. The sequencing used peripheral blood, collected on day 0 of AZD1222 vaccination. The receptors were gathered from an adult in good health. Each CDR3 is given with its conserved first and last residue.

J	V	CDR3
TRBJ1-2	TRBV7-8	CASRGDRGGGYTF
TRBJ2-3	TRBV10-3	CAITQRGGNTDTQYF
TRBJ2-1	TRBV7-6	CASSNRDRGLNEQFF
TRBJ1-3	TRBV7-3	CASSFIGENTIYF
TRBJ2-1	TRBV21-1	CASRTVYNEQFF
TRBJ2-6	TRBV27	CASSWGTVSSGANVLTF
TRBJ1-1	TRBV4-2	CASSQGRGAGGTEAFF
TRBJ2-7	TRBV7-2	CASSFGGRGAVGEQYF
TRBJ2-3	TRBV14	CASSQRLGLPPDTQYF
TRBJ1-1	TRBV5-5	CASIAGLRGEAFF
TRBJ1-5	TRBV28	CASVLDGQGNHQPQHF
TRBJ1-4	TRBV7-2	CASSLARGTNEKLFF